Listed below are T cell receptor beta chains from one sample, sequenced in a study of graft-versus-host responses after intestinal transplantation. Profiling relied on immunoSEQ multiplex PCR, and the TCRdb table lists in-frame clones only, not all of them. Of over 90,000 clones in the sample, roughly 90% are singletons; the top ten hold 0.4% to 0.5%. What these receptors recognize is not known. The sample here was unstimulated CD8+ T cells sorted from spleen or lymph node cells, taken before intestinal transplant. Source of these receptors: a human donor who received an intestinal transplant. Both conserved end residues are part of each CDR3. The order of the fields is J gene, clone size, D gene, V gene, CDR3 protein, CDR3 DNA. D genes are given only for firm matches. A clone size is listed for some rows: how often the clone was seen (once, few, many), or a class if it is expanded.

TRBJ1-1	-	-	TRBV7-6	CASSLEGGTEAFF	TGTGCCAGCAGCTTAGAGGGGGGGACTGAAGCTTTCTTT
TRBJ2-7	-	TRBD1	TRBV15	CATSPGVGQGVFAYEQYF	TGTGCCACCAGCCCAGGGGTCGGACAGGGGGTATTTGCCTACGAGCAGTACTTC
TRBJ1-1	-	TRBD1	TRBV5-1	CASSLDRGYTEAFF	TGCGCCAGCAGCTTGGACAGGGGTTACACTGAAGCTTTCTTT
TRBJ2-2	once	TRBD2	TRBV27	CASSFETSGSNTGELFF	TGTGCCAGCAGTTTCGAGACTAGCGGGAGCAACACCGGGGAGCTGTTTTTT
TRBJ2-1	-	-	TRBV28	CASSLRGSSYNEQFF	TGTGCCAGCAGCCTAAGGGGGAGCTCCTACAATGAGCAGTTCTTC
TRBJ2-7	-	-	TRBV2	CASSDRDYEQYF	TGTGCCAGCAGTGATCGGGACTACGAGCAGTACTTC
TRBJ2-7	-	TRBD1	TRBV6-6	CASSYAGQGTHEQYF	TGTGCCAGCAGTTACGCCGGACAGGGGACACACGAGCAGTACTTC
TRBJ1-5	-	TRBD1	TRBV28	CASKVRQGGNQPQHF	TGTGCCAGCAAAGTTCGACAGGGCGGCAATCAGCCCCAGCATTTT
TRBJ2-5	-	-	TRBV25-1	CASSPRAEETQYF	TGTGCCAGCAGTCCCAGGGCAGAAGAGACCCAGTACTTC
TRBJ2-7	-	-	TRBV7-8	CASSLEDSPNYEQYF	TGTGCCAGCAGCTTAGAGGACAGCCCCAACTACGAGCAGTACTTC
TRBJ1-2	-	-	TRBV5-6	CASSNGRSYGYTF	TGTGCCAGCAGCAACGGGAGGTCCTATGGCTACACCTTC
TRBJ2-2	-	TRBD1	TRBV4-3	CASSQAGQAMNTGELFF	TGCGCCAGCAGCCAAGCGGGACAGGCAATGAACACCGGGGAGCTGTTTTTT
TRBJ1-4	-	TRBD1	TRBV28	CASSRDRVLEKLFF	TGTGCCAGCAGTCGGGACAGGGTATTAGAAAAACTGTTTTTT
TRBJ2-1	-	-	TRBV6-5	CASSPLLLASNEQFF	TGTGCCAGCAGTCCCCTTCTTCTAGCAAGCAATGAGCAGTTCTTC
TRBJ1-2	-	TRBD1	TRBV15	CATSSTGGDGYTF	TGTGCCACCAGCTCGACAGGGGGCGATGGCTACACCTTC
TRBJ2-1	-	-	TRBV4-1	CASSQRELAEYNEQFF	TGCGCCAGCAGCCAACGGGAATTAGCGGAGTACAATGAGCAGTTCTTC
TRBJ2-3	-	TRBD2	TRBV6-6	CASMLAGGLTDTQYF	TGTGCCAGCATGCTAGCGGGGGGCCTCACAGATACGCAGTATTTT
TRBJ2-1	-	-	TRBV7-9	CASSLRDTYNEQFF	TGTGCCAGCAGCTTAAGGGACACCTACAATGAGCAGTTCTTC
TRBJ1-2	-	-	TRBV14	CASSQGQYYGYTF	TGTGCCAGCAGCCAAGGACAGTACTATGGCTACACCTTC